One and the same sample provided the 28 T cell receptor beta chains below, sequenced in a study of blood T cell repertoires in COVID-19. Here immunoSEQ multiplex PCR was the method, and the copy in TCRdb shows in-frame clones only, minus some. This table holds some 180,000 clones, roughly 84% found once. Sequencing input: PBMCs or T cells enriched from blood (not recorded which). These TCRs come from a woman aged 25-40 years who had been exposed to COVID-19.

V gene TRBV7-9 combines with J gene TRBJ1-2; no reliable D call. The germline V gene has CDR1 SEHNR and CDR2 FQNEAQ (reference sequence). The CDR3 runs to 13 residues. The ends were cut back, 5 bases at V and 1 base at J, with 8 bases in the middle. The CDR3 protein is CASSPRDNYGYTF. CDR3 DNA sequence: TGTGCCAGCAGCCCACGAGATAACTATGGCTACACCTTC. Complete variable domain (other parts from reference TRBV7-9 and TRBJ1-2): DTGVSQNPRHKITKRGQNVTFRCDPISEHNRLYWYRQTLGQGPEFLTYFQNEAQLEKSRLLSDRFSAERPKGSFSTLEIQRTEQGDSAMYLCASSPRDNYGYTFGSGTRLTVV.

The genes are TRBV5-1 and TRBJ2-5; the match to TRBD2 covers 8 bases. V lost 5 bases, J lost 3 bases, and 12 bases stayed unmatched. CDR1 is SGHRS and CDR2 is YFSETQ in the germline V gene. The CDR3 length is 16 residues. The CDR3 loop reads CASRRPGSGAEETQYF. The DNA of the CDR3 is TGCGCCAGCAGGAGACCGGGTAGCGGGGCCGAAGAGACCCAGTACTTC.

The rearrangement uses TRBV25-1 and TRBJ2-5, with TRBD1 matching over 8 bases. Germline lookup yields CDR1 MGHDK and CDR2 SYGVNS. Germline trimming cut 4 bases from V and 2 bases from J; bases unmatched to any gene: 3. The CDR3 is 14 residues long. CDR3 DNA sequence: TGTGCCAGCAGTGGGTACAGGGGGCAAGAGACCCAGTACTTC. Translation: CASSGYRGQETQYF.

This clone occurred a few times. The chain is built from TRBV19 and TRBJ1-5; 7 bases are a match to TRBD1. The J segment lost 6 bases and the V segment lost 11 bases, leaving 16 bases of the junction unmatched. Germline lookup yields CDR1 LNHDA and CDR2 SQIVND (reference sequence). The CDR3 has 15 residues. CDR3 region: CAGGPGTAFTQPQHF. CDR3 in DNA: TGTGCCGGAGGACCCGGGACAGCATTCACTCAGCCCCAGCATTTT.

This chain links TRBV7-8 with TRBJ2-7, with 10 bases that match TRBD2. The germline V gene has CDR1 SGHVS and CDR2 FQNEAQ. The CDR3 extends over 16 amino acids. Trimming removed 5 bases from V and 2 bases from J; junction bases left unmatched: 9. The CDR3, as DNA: TGTGCCAGCAGCCTACGACTAGCGGGCAGACCCTACGAGCAGTACTTC. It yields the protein CASSLRLAGRPYEQYF.

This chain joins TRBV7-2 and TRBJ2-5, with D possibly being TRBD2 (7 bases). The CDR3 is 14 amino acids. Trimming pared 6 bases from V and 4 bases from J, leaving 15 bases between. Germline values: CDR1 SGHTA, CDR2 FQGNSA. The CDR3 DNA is TGTGCCAGCAGTCCTGGTGGGGGGGCAGAGACCCAGTACTTC. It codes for CASSPGGGAETQYF. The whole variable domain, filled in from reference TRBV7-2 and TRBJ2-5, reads GAGVSQSPSNKVTEKGKDVELRCDPISGHTALYWYRQSLGQGLEFLIYFQGNSAPDKSGLPSDRFSAERTGGSVSTLTIQRTQQEDSAVYLCASSPGGGAETQYFGPGTRLLVL.

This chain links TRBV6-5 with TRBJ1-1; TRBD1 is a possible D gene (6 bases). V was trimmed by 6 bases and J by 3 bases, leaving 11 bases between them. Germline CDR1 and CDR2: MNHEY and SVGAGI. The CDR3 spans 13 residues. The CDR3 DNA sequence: TGTGCCAGCAGATGGAACAGGGACACTGAAGCTTTCTTT. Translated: CASRWNRDTEAFF.

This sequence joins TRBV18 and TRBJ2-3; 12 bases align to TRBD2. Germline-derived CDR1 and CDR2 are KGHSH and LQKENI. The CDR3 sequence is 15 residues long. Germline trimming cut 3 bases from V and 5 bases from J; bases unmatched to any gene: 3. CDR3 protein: CASSPRTSGEDTQYF. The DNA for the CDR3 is TGTGCCAGCTCACCTCGGACTAGCGGGGAAGATACGCAGTATTTT.

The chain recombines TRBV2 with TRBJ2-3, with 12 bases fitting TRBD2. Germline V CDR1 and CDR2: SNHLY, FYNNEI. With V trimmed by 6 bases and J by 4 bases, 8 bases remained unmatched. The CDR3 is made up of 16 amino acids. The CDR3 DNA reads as TGTGCCAGCAGGCTAGCGGGGGGGGTAGGCGCAGATACGCAGTATTTT. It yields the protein CASRLAGGVGADTQYF.

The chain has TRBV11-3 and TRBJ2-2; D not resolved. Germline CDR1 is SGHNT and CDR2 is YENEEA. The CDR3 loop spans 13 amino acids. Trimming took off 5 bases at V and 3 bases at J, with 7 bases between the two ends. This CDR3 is CASSRRDTGELFF. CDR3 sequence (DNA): TGTGCCAGCAGCCGCCGGGACACCGGGGAGCTGTTTTTT.

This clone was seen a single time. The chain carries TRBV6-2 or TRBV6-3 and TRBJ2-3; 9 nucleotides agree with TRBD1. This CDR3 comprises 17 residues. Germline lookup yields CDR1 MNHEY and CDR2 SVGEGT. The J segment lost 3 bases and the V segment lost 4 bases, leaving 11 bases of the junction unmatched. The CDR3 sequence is CASSSVLQGAITDTQYF. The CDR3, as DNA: TGTGCCAGCAGTTCGGTTCTACAGGGGGCGATAACAGATACGCAGTATTTT.

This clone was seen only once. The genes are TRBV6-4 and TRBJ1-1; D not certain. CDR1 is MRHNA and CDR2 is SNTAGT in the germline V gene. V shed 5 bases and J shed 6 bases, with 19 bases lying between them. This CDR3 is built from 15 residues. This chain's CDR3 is CASSPSWQEGSEAFF. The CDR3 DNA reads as TGTGCCAGCAGTCCCTCTTGGCAGGAGGGATCTGAAGCTTTCTTT.

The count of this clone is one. In DNA form, the CDR3 reads TGTGCCACCTCAGTTGGGGACTTGCCAGCCTTGGGGGGGACCCAGTACTTC. Translating it yields CATSVGDLPALGGTQYF. The rearrangement joins TRBV24-1 to TRBJ2-5; D possibly corresponds to TRBD2 (6 bases). Trimming cost V 9 bases and J 7 bases, with 29 bases left between them. Germline CDR1 is KGHDR and CDR2 is SFDVKD. The CDR3 extends over 17 amino acids.

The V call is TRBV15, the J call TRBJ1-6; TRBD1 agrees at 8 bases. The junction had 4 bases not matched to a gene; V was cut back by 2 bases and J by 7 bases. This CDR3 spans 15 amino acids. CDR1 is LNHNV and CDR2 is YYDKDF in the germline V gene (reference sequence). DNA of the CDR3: TGTGCCACCAGCAGAAGGACAGGGAAGAATTCACCCCTCCACTTT. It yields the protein CATSRRTGKNSPLHF.

The CDR3 nucleotides read TGCCGCGGCCACGAGGACAGAAATGGCGAGCAGTACTTC. This encodes CRGHEDRNGEQYF. The chain employs TRBV10-1 and TRBJ2-7, with D possibly matching TRBD1 (6 bases). This CDR3 is built from 13 residues. CDR1 is WNHNN and CDR2 is SYGVQD in the germline V gene (reference sequence).

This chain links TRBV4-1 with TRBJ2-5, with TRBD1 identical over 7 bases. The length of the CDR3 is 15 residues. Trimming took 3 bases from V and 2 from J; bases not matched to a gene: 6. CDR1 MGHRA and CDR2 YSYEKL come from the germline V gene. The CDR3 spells CASSHRGNPQETQYF. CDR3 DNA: TGCGCCAGCAGCCACAGGGGGAACCCACAAGAGACCCAGTACTTC.

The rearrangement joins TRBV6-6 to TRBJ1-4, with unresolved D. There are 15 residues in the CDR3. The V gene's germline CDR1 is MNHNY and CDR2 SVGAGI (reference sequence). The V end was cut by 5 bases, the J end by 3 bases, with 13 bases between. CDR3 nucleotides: TGTGCCAGCAGTGCCCAAGCTAACTCTAATGAAAAACTGTTTTTT. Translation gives CASSAQANSNEKLFF.

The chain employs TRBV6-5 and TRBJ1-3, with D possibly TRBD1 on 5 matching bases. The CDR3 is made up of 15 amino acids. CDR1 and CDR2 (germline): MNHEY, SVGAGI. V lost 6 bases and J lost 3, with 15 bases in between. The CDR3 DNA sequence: TGTGCCAGCAGCCCCTCGGGGACTTTTGGAAACACCATATATTTT. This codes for CASSPSGTFGNTIYF.

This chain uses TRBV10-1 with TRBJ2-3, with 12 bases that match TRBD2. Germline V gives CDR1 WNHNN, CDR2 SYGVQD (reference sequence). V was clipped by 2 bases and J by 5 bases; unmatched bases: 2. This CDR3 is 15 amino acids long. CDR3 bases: TGCGCCAGCAGTGAGGGGGGACTAGCGGGAGATACGCAGTATTTT. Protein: CASSEGGLAGDTQYF.

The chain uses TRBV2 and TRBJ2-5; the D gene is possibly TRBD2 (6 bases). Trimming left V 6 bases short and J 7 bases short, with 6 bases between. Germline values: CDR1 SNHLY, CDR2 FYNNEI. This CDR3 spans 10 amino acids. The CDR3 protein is CASSGGTQYF. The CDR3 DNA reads TGTGCCAGCAGCGGGGGGACCCAGTACTTC.

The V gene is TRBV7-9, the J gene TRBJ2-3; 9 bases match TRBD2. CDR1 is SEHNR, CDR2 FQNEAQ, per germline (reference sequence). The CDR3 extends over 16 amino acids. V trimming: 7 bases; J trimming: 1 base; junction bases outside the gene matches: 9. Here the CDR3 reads CASTESGGRGTDTQYF. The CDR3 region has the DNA TGTGCCAGCACCGAGAGCGGGGGGCGGGGCACAGATACGCAGTATTTT. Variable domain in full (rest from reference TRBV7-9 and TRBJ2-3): DTGVSQNPRHKITKRGQNVTFRCDPISEHNRLYWYRQTLGQGPEFLTYFQNEAQLEKSRLLSDRFSAERPKGSFSTLEIQRTEQGDSAMYLCASTESGGRGTDTQYFGPGTRLTVL.

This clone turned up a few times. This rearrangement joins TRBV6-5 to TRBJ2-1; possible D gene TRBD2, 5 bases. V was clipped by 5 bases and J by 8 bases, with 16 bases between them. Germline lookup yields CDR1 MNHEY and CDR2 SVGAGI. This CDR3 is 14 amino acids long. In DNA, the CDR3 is TGTGCCAGCAGTCCTCTCCGGGGTGTCGATGAGCAGTTCTTC. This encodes CASSPLRGVDEQFF.

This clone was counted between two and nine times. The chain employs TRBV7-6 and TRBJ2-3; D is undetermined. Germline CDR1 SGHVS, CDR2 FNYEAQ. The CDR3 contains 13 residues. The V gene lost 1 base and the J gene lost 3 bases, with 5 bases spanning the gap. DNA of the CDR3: TGTGCCAGCAGCTTAGAGAGAACAGATACGCAGTATTTT. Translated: CASSLERTDTQYF.

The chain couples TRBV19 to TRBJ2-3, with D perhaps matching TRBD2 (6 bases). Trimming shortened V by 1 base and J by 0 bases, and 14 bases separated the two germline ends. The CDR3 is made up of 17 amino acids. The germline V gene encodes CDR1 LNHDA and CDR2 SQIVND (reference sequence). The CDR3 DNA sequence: TGTGCCAGTAGTATAGCAGGAGGGAAAAGAAGCACAGATACGCAGTATTTT. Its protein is CASSIAGGKRSTDTQYF.

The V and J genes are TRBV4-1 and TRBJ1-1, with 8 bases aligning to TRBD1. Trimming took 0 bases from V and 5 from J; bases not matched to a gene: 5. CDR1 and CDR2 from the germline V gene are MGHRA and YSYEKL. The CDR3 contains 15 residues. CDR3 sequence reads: CASSQEWTGLTEAFF. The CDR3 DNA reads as TGCGCCAGCAGCCAAGAGTGGACAGGGCTTACTGAAGCTTTCTTT.

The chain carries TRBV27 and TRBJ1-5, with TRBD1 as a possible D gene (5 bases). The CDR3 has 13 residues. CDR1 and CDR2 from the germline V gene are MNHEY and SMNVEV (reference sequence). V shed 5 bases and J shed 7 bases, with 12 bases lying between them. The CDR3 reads CASSGDSAQPQHF. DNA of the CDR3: TGTGCCAGCAGTGGAGACAGCGCGCAGCCCCAGCATTTT.

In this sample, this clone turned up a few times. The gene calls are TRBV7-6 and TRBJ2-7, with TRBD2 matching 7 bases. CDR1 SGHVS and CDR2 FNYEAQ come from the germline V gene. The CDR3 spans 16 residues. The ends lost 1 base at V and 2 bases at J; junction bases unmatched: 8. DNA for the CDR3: TGTGCCAGCAGCTTAGTATTCGGGGGGAGCGCCTACGAGCAGTACTTC. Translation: CASSLVFGGSAYEQYF. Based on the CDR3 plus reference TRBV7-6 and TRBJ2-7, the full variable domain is GAGVSQSPRYKVTKRGQDVALRCDPISGHVSLYWYRQALGQGPEFLTYFNYEAQQDKSGLPNDRFSAERPEGSISTLTIQRTEQRDSAMYRCASSLVFGGSAYEQYFGPGTRLTVT.

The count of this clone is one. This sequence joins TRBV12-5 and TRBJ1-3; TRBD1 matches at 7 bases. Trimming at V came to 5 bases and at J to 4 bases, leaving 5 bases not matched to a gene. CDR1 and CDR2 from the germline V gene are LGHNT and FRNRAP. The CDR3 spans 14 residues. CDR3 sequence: CASGDDRAGNTIYF. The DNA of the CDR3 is TGTGCTAGTGGTGACGACAGGGCGGGAAACACCATATATTTT.